This T cell receptor beta chain stems from a study of blood T cell repertoires in COVID-19. Under the authors' procedure: Reference gene primer amplification yielded estimated nucleated cell counts. Assay: immunoSEQ multiplex PCR; the TCRdb copy retains only in-frame clones and omits some. The DNA was the basis for D and trimming; V, J and clone size are from that table. Of more than 300,000 clones listed, 85% to 90% are singletons. The V and J ends lost 5 bases and 5 bases, in that order; junction bases with no gene match: 14. Germline CDR1 is LNHDA and CDR2 is SQIVND (reference sequence). CDR3 size: 18 residues.

The chain couples TRBV19 to TRBJ2-2; TRBD2 aligns across 10 bases. The sequenced sample consisted of PBMCs or T cells enriched from blood (not recorded which). This clonotype was sampled from a young woman who had recovered from COVID-19. The DNA for the CDR3 is TGTGCCAGTAGTTATCTTGGAGCGGGGGGGCTGTGGACCGGGGAGCTGTTTTTT. This codes for CASSYLGAGGLWTGELFF.